This T cell receptor (beta chain) derives from a study of T cells in Graves' hyperthyroidism and ophthalmopathy. This clonotype turned up a few times. Its target is not known. It was RNA transcripts that yielded the amplified TCR beta CDR3 regions. When the TCR CDR3 underwent first-round RT-PCR, the HTBI primer set was used. TCRdb ran MiXCR on the multiplex PCR reads and lists one entry per CDR3 protein. The profile shows hundreds of thousands of distinct CDR3 sequences, 38% of them singletons. Study-level results: Stable hyperthyroidism was told apart from ophthalmopathy by a model built on 13 V-J features. Most thyroid clonotypes expanded above 0.001 were also detected in blood.

The TCR comes from a man younger than 30 with Graves' hyperthyroidism. Material: blood.

As DNA, the CDR3 is TGTGCCAGCAGCTCAATGACAGCCTTCAGGGAAAAACTGTTTTTT. Amino acids: CASSSMTAFREKLFF. The V gene is TRBV7-6, the J gene TRBJ1-4; D might be TRBD1 (5 bases). With 4 bases removed from V and 8 bases from J, the gap between germline ends came to 17 bases. Germline V lookup: CDR1 SGHVS, CDR2 FNYEAQ. The CDR3 is 15 amino acids. Looking up the rest from reference TRBV7-6 and TRBJ1-4 gives the full variable domain: GAGVSQSPRYKVTKRGQDVALRCDPISGHVSLYWYRQALGQGPEFLTYFNYEAQQDKSGLPNDRFSAERPEGSISTLTIQRTEQRDSAMYRCASSSMTAFREKLFFGSGTQLSVL.